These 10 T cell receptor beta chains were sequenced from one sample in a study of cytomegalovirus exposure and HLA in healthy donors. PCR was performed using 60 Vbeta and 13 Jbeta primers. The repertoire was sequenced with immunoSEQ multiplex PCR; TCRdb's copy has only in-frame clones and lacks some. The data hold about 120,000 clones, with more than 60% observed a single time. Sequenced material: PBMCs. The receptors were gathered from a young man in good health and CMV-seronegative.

The CDR3 protein is CASSHLAGGFTGELFF. The CDR3 DNA reads TGCGCCAGCAGCCACTTAGCGGGGGGTTTCACCGGGGAGCTGTTTTTT. The V gene is TRBV5-1, the J gene TRBJ2-2, with 10 bases that match TRBD2. This CDR3 contains 16 residues. V lost 4 bases, J lost 4 bases, and 7 bases stayed unmatched. Germline CDR1 SGHRS, CDR2 YFSETQ.

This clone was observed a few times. CDR3 in amino acids: CASSEGRSTDTQYF. In DNA form, the CDR3 reads TGTGCCAGCAGTGAGGGGAGGAGCACAGATACGCAGTATTTT. The J gene is TRBJ2-3, the V gene TRBV2; a weak D match, TRBD2 (6 bases). Germline values: CDR1 SNHLY, CDR2 FYNNEI. Trimming removed 3 bases from V and 0 bases from J, with 7 bases in between. CDR3 size: 14 residues.

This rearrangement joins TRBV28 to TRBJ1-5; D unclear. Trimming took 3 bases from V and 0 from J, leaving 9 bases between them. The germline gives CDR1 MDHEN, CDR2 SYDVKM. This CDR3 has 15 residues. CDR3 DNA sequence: TGTGCCAGCAGTTTGGAGGTTTATAGCAATCAGCCCCAGCATTTT. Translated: CASSLEVYSNQPQHF.

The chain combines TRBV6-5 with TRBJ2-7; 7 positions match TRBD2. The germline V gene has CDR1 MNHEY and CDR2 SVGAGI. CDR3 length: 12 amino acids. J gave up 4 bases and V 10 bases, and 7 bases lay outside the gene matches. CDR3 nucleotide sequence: TGTGCCACTCGCGGGGGATTTTACGAGCAGTACTTC. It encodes CATRGGFYEQYF.

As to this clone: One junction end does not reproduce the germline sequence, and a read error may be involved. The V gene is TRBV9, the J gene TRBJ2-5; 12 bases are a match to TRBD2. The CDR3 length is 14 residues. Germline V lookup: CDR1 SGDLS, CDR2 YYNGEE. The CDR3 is CASSPRTSGDLTNF. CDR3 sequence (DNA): TGTGCCAGCAGCCCCCGGACTAGCGGGGATCTAACGAACTTC.

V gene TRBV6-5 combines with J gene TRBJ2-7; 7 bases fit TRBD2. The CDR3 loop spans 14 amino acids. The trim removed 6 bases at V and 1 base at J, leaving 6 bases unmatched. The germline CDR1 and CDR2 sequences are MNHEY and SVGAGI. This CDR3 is CASSRREGSYEQYF. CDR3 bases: TGTGCCAGCAGCCGCAGGGAGGGGTCCTACGAGCAGTACTTC.

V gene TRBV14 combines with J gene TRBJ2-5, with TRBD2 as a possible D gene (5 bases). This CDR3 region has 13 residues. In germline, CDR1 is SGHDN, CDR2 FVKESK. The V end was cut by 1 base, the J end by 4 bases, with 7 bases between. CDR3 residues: CASSQAGSETQYF. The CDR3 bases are TGTGCCAGCAGCCAAGCGGGGTCAGAGACCCAGTACTTC.

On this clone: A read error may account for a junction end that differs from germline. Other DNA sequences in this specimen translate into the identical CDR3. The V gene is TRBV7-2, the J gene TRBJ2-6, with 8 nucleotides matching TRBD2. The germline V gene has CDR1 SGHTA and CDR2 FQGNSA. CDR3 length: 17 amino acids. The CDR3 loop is CASSLGRAPGGANVLTF. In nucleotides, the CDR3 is TGTGCCAGCAGCTTAGGGAGGGCCCCGGGAGGGGCCAACGTCCTGACCTTC.

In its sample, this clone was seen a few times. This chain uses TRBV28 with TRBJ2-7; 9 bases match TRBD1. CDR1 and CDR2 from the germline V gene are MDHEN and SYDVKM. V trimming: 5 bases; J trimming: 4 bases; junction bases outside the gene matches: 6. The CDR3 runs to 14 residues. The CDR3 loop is CASSTDRGRYEQYF. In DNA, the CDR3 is TGTGCCAGCAGTACCGACAGGGGGAGGTACGAGCAGTACTTC.

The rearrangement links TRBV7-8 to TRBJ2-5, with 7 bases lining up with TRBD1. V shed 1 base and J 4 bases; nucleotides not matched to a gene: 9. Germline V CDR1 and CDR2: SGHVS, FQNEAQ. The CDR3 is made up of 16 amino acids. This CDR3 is CASSLGPPKGAETQYF. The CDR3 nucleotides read TGTGCCAGCAGCTTAGGTCCGCCCAAGGGGGCAGAGACCCAGTACTTC.